Below, 32 T cell receptor beta chains from the same sample are listed, as sequenced in a study of immune evolution from preneoplasia to lung adenocarcinoma. Sequencing was performed with immunoSEQ multiplex PCR; in TCRdb, only in-frame clones are kept and a portion is missing. The table has around 41,000 clones, around 85% seen once. Sequenced: FFPE invasive lung adenocarcinoma tissue. Receptor source: a person in their sixties or seventies with lung adenocarcinoma.

The chain recombines TRBV5-1 with TRBJ2-5; D remains unclear. CDR3 size: 13 residues. Germline loops: CDR1 SGHRS, CDR2 YFSETQ. Trimming shortened V by 4 bases and J by 2 bases, and 9 bases separated the two germline ends. The CDR3 DNA follows: TGCGCCAGCAGCCCGGAGATACAAGAGACCCAGTACTTC. It translates to CASSPEIQETQYF.

The chain joins TRBV9 to TRBJ2-2, with D maybe TRBD2 (6 bases). CDR3 length: 18 amino acids. CDR1 is SGDLS and CDR2 is YYNGEE in the germline V gene. Trimming left V 0 bases short and J 4 bases short, with 19 bases between. In DNA form, the CDR3 reads TGTGCCAGCAGCGTAGGGGCCCGGACGGCCGGGGGCACCGGGGAGCTGTTTTTT. This translates into CASSVGARTAGGTGELFF.

The rearrangement links TRBV19 to TRBJ2-5, with 13 bases identical to TRBD2. The germline V gene encodes CDR1 LNHDA and CDR2 SQIVND (reference sequence). The CDR3 is 16 residues long. J gave up 3 bases and V 3 bases, and 4 bases lay outside the gene matches. CDR3 residues: CASSIPGLAGEETQYF. For the CDR3, the DNA is TGTGCCAGTAGTATCCCTGGACTAGCGGGAGAAGAGACCCAGTACTTC.

Turning to this clone: It may be a read error: a sequence one base away is much more abundant. Within the sample, other DNA sequences also encode this same CDR3. The chain carries TRBV7-9 and TRBJ1-3, with unresolved D. The CDR3 consists of 13 residues. Germline V lookup: CDR1 SEHNR, CDR2 FQNEAQ (reference sequence). Trimming removed 2 bases at V and 4 bases at J, with 6 bases between. This CDR3 reads CASSLQGGNTIYF. The CDR3 nucleotides are TGTGCCAGCAGCTTACAAGGAGGAAACACCATATATTTT.

The genes are TRBV12-5 and TRBJ2-7; 7 bases align to TRBD1. CDR3 length equals 13 residues. J was trimmed by 3 bases and V by 5 bases; bases with no gene match: 4. Germline V gene data show CDR1 as LGHNT and CDR2 as FRNRAP. CDR3 protein: CASGEGQNYEQYF. The CDR3 DNA reads as TGTGCTAGTGGTGAGGGACAGAACTACGAGCAGTACTTC.

The V and J genes are TRBV10-2 and TRBJ2-7, with D uncertain. The CDR3 runs 14 residues. Germline V gene lookup returns CDR1 WSHSY and CDR2 SAAADI. Between the trimmed V and J ends, which lost 10 bases and 0 bases, there was a span of 16 bases. The CDR3 coding sequence is TGCGCCACCATCGTCCCCGGCAGCTCCTACGAGCAGTACTTC. It translates to CATIVPGSSYEQYF.

This rearrangement joins TRBV7-9 to TRBJ2-2; D uncertain. Trimming removed 2 bases at V and 4 bases at J, with 5 bases between. Germline lookup yields CDR1 SEHNR and CDR2 FQNEAQ (reference sequence). The CDR3 has 13 residues. This CDR3 reads CASSLPFTGELFF. CDR3 nucleotide sequence: TGTGCCAGCAGCTTACCCTTCACCGGGGAGCTGTTTTTT.

This chain uses TRBV6-5 with TRBJ2-7, with TRBD2 matching 11 bases. The CDR3 loop spans 15 amino acids. J was trimmed by 0 bases and V by 10 bases; bases with no gene match: 8. The germline CDR1 and CDR2 sequences are MNHEY and SVGAGI. The CDR3, as DNA: TGTGCCACCCTAAGAACTAGCGGGAGCTCCTACGAGCAGTACTTC. Translated: CATLRTSGSSYEQYF.

This clone was counted a few times. The chain links TRBV12-5 to TRBJ2-1, with 12 bases that match TRBD2. V lost 4 bases and J lost 6; bases outside the gene matches: 1. CDR1 is LGHNT and CDR2 is FRNRAP in the germline V gene. The CDR3 length is 14 residues. Here the CDR3 reads CASGSTSGSNEQFF. The CDR3 nucleotides read TGTGCTAGTGGTTCGACTAGCGGGAGCAATGAGCAGTTCTTC. The variable domain in full, with the rest retrieved from reference TRBV12-5 and TRBJ2-1, is DARVTQTPRHKVTEMGQEVTMRCQPILGHNTVFWYRQTMMQGLELLAYFRNRAPLDDSGMPKDRFSAEMPDATLATLKIQPSEPRDSAVYFCASGSTSGSNEQFFGPGTRLTVL.

The sample holds one count of this clone. V is TRBV18 and J is TRBJ2-5; TRBD2 might be the D (5 bases). Deletions cut 5 bases from V and 5 bases from J, with 21 bases between. The CDR3 has 16 amino acids. Germline CDR1 and CDR2: KGHSH and LQKENI. The CDR3 protein is CASSTRQGRTRETQYF. The DNA for the CDR3 is TGTGCCAGCTCAACCAGACAAGGACGGACTCGGGAGACCCAGTACTTC.

The V gene is TRBV27, the J gene TRBJ2-2; D gene unclear. Trimming left V 3 bases short and J 6 bases short, with 8 bases between. The CDR3 spans 13 residues. Germline lookup yields CDR1 MNHEY and CDR2 SMNVEV (reference sequence). The CDR3 spells CASSFALSGELFF. The CDR3 region has the DNA TGTGCCAGCAGTTTCGCCCTGTCCGGGGAGCTGTTTTTT.

CDR3 sequence (DNA): TGTGCCAGCAGTTACTCGCAGGGGAGAGAGACCCAGTACTTC. Translated: CASSYSQGRETQYF. V is TRBV6-6 and J is TRBJ2-5; possible D gene TRBD1, 6 bases. Trimming left V 0 bases short and J 4 bases short, with 9 bases between. Per the germline V gene, CDR1 is MNHNY and CDR2 is SVGAGI (reference sequence). The CDR3 totals 14 residues.

The rearrangement joins TRBV6-5 to TRBJ2-7, with D maybe TRBD1 (5 bases). CDR3 length: 14 residues. Germline V gene lookup returns CDR1 MNHEY and CDR2 SVGAGI. Deletions cut 4 bases from V and 5 bases from J, with 15 bases between. CDR3 nucleotides: TGTGCCAGCAGTTCCCCCACAGGCCACCACGAGCAGTACTTC. Translated: CASSSPTGHHEQYF.

The V and J genes are TRBV15 and TRBJ2-3; the match to TRBD2 covers 7 bases. Germline values: CDR1 LNHNV, CDR2 YYDKDF (reference sequence). The V segment lost 1 base and the J segment 2 bases; nucleotides outside the gene matches: 3. This CDR3 has 15 residues. This CDR3 is CATSRGSGDTDTQYF. CDR3 nucleotide sequence: TGTGCCACCAGCAGAGGCAGCGGGGACACAGATACGCAGTATTTT.

The rearrangement joins TRBV15 to TRBJ1-1; perhaps TRBD1 as D (5 bases). The V and J ends lost 5 bases and 5 bases respectively, with 15 bases between them. Germline CDR1 LNHNV, CDR2 YYDKDF (reference sequence). The CDR3 spans 14 residues. This chain's CDR3 is CATSLPGPTTEAFF. In DNA form, the CDR3 reads TGTGCCACCAGCTTACCGGGACCCACAACTGAAGCTTTCTTT.

The chain combines TRBV11-2 with TRBJ2-1, with 10 bases lining up with TRBD2. V shed 4 bases and J 9 bases; nucleotides not matched to a gene: 9. Germline V gives CDR1 SGHAT, CDR2 FQNNGV. The CDR3 spans 15 residues. CDR3 sequence: CASSSSSGSWSEQFF. Written as DNA, the CDR3 is TGTGCCAGCAGCTCGTCTAGCGGGAGCTGGAGTGAGCAGTTCTTC.

The chain recombines TRBV21-1 with TRBJ2-7; TRBD2, the table's D call, lacks a check against the DNA. TRBV21-1 constitutes a pseudogene. The CDR3 is 12 residues long. The CDR3 spells CASSRLVDEQYF. Written as DNA, the CDR3 is TGTGCCAGCAGCCGACTTGTGGACGAGCAGTACTTC.

The chain has TRBV10-3 and TRBJ2-7; no reliable D call. CDR3 length: 14 residues. Trimming cost V 3 bases and J 2 bases, with 11 bases left between them. From germline, CDR1 is ENHRY and CDR2 SYGVKD. The CDR3 DNA reads as TGTGCCATCAGTGACTCCAGGACCCCCTACGAGCAGTACTTC. This codes for CAISDSRTPYEQYF.

The table lists this clone with a few counts. V usage is TRBV30 and J usage is TRBJ2-2, with 10 bases lining up with TRBD2. Per the germline V gene, CDR1 is GTSNPN and CDR2 is SVGIG (reference sequence). The junction had 7 bases not matched to a gene; V was cut back by 8 bases and J by 7 bases. This CDR3 is built from 13 residues. The CDR3 loop reads CAQPAGGIGELFF. The CDR3 DNA sequence: TGTGCCCAACCAGCGGGAGGGATCGGGGAGCTGTTTTTT.

This chain links TRBV4-2 with TRBJ2-3, with D possibly matching TRBD1 (6 bases). Trimming took off 4 bases at V and 3 bases at J, with 17 bases between the two ends. The germline CDR1 and CDR2 sequences are LGHNA and YNFKEQ. The CDR3 length is 16 residues. The CDR3, as DNA: TGTGCCAGCAGCCCTACAGGGCAAGGAGGTACAGATACGCAGTATTTT. Protein: CASSPTGQGGTDTQYF.

The rearrangement uses TRBV30 and TRBJ1-1; D is ambiguous. Trimming stripped 8 bases from V and 1 base from J, with 8 bases between. Germline loops: CDR1 GTSNPN, CDR2 SVGIG (reference sequence). This CDR3 contains 11 residues. The CDR3 here is CARRTNTEAFF. CDR3 nucleotides: TGTGCCCGCCGAACGAACACTGAAGCTTTCTTT.

This sequence joins TRBV5-1 and TRBJ2-7; 11 positions match TRBD2. This CDR3 has 17 amino acids. Germline-derived CDR1 and CDR2 are SGHRS and YFSETQ. V lost 1 base to trimming and J lost 4 bases; unmatched junction nucleotides: 10. CDR3 in DNA: TGCGCCAGCAGCTTGAGTCTAGCGGGAGGAAAAGGGTACGAGCAGTACTTC. This gives the protein CASSLSLAGGKGYEQYF.

Details on this clone: The same CDR3 is also encoded by other DNA sequences in this sample. V is TRBV9 and J is TRBJ2-1, with 7 positions matching TRBD2. The CDR3 extends over 16 amino acids. Trimming took 0 bases from V and 6 from J; bases not matched to a gene: 9. Germline CDR1 SGDLS, CDR2 YYNGEE. The DNA of the CDR3 is TGTGCCAGCAGCGTAGGAGGGCTAGCGGAGCTCAATGAGCAGTTCTTC. Translated, it gives CASSVGGLAELNEQFF. The full variable domain, completed using reference TRBV9 and TRBJ2-1, is DSGVTQTPKHLITATGQRVTLRCSPRSGDLSVYWYQQSLDQGLQFLIQYYNGEERAKGNILERFSAQQFPDLHSELNLSSLELGDSALYFCASSVGGLAELNEQFFGPGTRLTVL.

This clone was counted a few times. This chain connects TRBV11-2 to TRBJ1-2; tentatively, D is TRBD1 (6 bases). The CDR3 covers 13 residues. V dropped 3 bases and J dropped 7 bases, with 12 bases sitting between them. Per the germline V gene, CDR1 is SGHAT and CDR2 is FQNNGV. The CDR3 reads CASSFDRLRGYTF. The CDR3 DNA follows: TGTGCCAGCAGCTTCGACAGGTTGCGTGGCTACACCTTC.

This chain uses TRBV30 with TRBJ1-1, with unresolved D. Deletions cut 2 bases from V and 4 bases from J, with 26 bases between. The CDR3 is made up of 18 amino acids. Germline V CDR1 and CDR2: GTSNPN, SVGIG (reference sequence). The CDR3 sequence: CAWSPPRASYSLATEAFF. CDR3 DNA sequence: TGTGCCTGGAGTCCCCCAAGGGCCAGCTATTCTCTGGCCACTGAAGCTTTCTTT. Filled out from reference TRBV30 and TRBJ1-1, the complete variable domain reads SQTIHQWPATLVQPVGSPLSLECTVEGTSNPNLYWYRQAAGRGLQLLFYSVGIGQISSEVPQNLSASRPQDRQFILSSKKLLLSDSGFYLCAWSPPRASYSLATEAFFGQGTRLTVV.

V usage is TRBV29-1 and J usage is TRBJ1-1, with D perhaps matching TRBD1 (6 bases). Germline CDR1 reads SQVTM; CDR2 reads ANQGSEA. V lost 6 bases and J 5 bases, leaving 13 bases between the germline ends. CDR3 length: 12 residues. CDR3 bases: TGCAGCGTAGACAGGATGGGAACTGAAGCTTTCTTT. Its protein is CSVDRMGTEAFF. Full variable domain (missing parts from reference TRBV29-1 and TRBJ1-1): SAVISQKPSRDICQRGTSLTIQCQVDSQVTMMFWYRQQPGQSLTLIATANQGSEATYESGFVIDKFPISRPNLTFSTLTVSNMSPEDSSIYLCSVDRMGTEAFFGQGTRLTVV.

Only one count was recorded for this clone. This CDR3 is CASSSGLAGAADTQYF. The CDR3 bases are TGCGCCAGCAGCTCGGGACTAGCGGGAGCTGCAGATACGCAGTATTTT. V usage is TRBV5-1 and J usage is TRBJ2-3, with 14 bases that match TRBD2. The trim removed 3 bases at V and 4 bases at J, leaving 4 bases unmatched. CDR3 length: 16 amino acids. From germline, CDR1 is SGHRS and CDR2 YFSETQ.

The chain joins TRBV4-2 to TRBJ2-1; 10 bases align to TRBD2. The CDR3 is made up of 16 amino acids. The V gene end was trimmed by 2 bases and the J gene end by 1 base; junction bases not matched to a gene: 2. The germline gives CDR1 LGHNA, CDR2 YNFKEQ. The CDR3 protein is CASSQSTSGSYNEQFF. The CDR3 DNA is TGTGCCAGCAGCCAATCGACTAGCGGGTCCTACAATGAGCAGTTCTTC.

V and J are TRBV5-1 and TRBJ1-4; D remains ambiguous. CDR1 and CDR2 (germline): SGHRS, YFSETQ. V lost 2 bases and J lost 12, with 14 bases in between. This CDR3 comprises 13 residues. The CDR3, as DNA: TGCGCCAGCAGCTTAGAGAGGAGCGGGGAACTGTTTTTT. It is translated as CASSLERSGELFF.

The rearrangement uses TRBV25-1 and TRBJ2-7; the match to TRBD2 covers 7 bases. This CDR3 region has 15 residues. CDR1 and CDR2 from the germline V gene are MGHDK and SYGVNS. Trimming removed 3 bases from V and 3 bases from J; junction bases left unmatched: 8. CDR3 region: CASSDTLAGRYEQYF. The CDR3, as DNA: TGTGCCAGCAGTGACACGTTAGCGGGTCGCTACGAGCAGTACTTC.

The rearrangement links TRBV29-1 to TRBJ2-7; 8 bases fit TRBD1. With V trimmed by 2 bases and J by 0 bases, 6 bases remained unmatched. This CDR3 contains 15 residues. Germline CDR1 is SQVTM and CDR2 is ANQGSEA. This CDR3 is CSVEFSGQGSYEQYF. CDR3 nucleotides: TGCAGCGTTGAATTTTCCGGACAGGGCTCCTACGAGCAGTACTTC.

CDR3 sequence reads: CASSFAGGADTQYF. The CDR3 region has the DNA TGTGCCAGCAGCTTTGCGGGAGGAGCAGATACGCAGTATTTT. The rearrangement uses TRBV9 and TRBJ2-3; 8 positions agree with TRBD2. The CDR3 runs 14 residues. V gave up 4 bases and J gave up 4 bases; unmatched junction bases: 5. Per germline, CDR1 SGDLS and CDR2 YYNGEE.